The clone carrying this T cell receptor beta chain was detected only a few times. Alongside a J-beta primer mix, a sample-barcoded 5' primer served in a second PCR lasting roughly 7 to 11 cycles. Per sample, CDR3-containing paired-end reads numbered at least 2.5 million. Each CDR3 protein is one row after TCRdb ran MiXCR on the 5' RACE reads. The sample shows about 760,000 distinct CDR3 sequences, roughly 25% of them seen only once. This CDR3 is 15 amino acids long. Germline assignment: CDR1 LGHNA and CDR2 YNFKEQ. J was trimmed by 3 bases and V by 1 base; bases with no gene match: 4. This sample is drawn from a study of blood T cells in healthy people across ages. These data were also reused for a study on T cells of mothers and their children. That work adds: Every mother produced more than 9 million TCR beta CDR3 reads, whereas every child provided about 3 million.

The chain links TRBV4-2 to TRBJ2-5; 8 positions agree with TRBD1. This clonotype originated in a boy younger than 18 in good health. The specimen sequenced was blood. CDR3 amino acids: CASSQVGQVEETQYF. CDR3 nucleotides: TGTGCCAGCAGCCAAGTGGGACAGGTAGAAGAGACCCAGTACTTC.